The 28 T cell receptor beta chains in this list originate from one sample, sequenced in a study of human T cells and chemical hapten exposure (dated by TCRdb to the early 2020s). Interpreted using the paper, the time point label stands for: pre-sensitization, week 0. The treatment or condition tag for this specimen amounts to: therapeutic diphenylcyclopropenone sensitization with weekly scalp DPC. The library was prepared using RACE. These reads were obtained on a NextSeq 500. In-frame beta chains were kept once TCRdb had trimmed the public reads at Q25 with fastp and called clones with MiXCR. Identical CDR3 protein sequences are pooled into one entry, listed with their most common genes and DNA. Within this sample are about 250,000 distinct CDR3 sequences, with 7.7% of them counted one time only. The ten most abundant clones make up about 1.1% of the sample. The input for sequencing was whole blood, taken in connection with sensitization to the hapten diphenylcyclopropenone (DPC). The source of these receptors is a man in his late teens or twenties with alopecia areata. Some clones in this sample may be carry-over from other donors' samples.

This clonotype came up many times. J is TRBJ2-7 and V is TRBV12-3 or TRBV12-4; D gene uncertain. The CDR3 contains 12 residues. V was cut by 3 bases and J by 4 bases, with 7 bases left in between. The CDR3 is CASSFGFYEQYF. The DNA of the CDR3 is TGTGCCAGCAGTTTCGGGTTTTACGAGCAGTACTTC.

The chain combines TRBV4-3 with TRBJ2-3; 7 positions agree with TRBD2. This CDR3 is 16 amino acids long. Per the germline V gene, CDR1 is LGHNA and CDR2 is YSLEER. Germline trimming cut 1 base from V and 1 base from J; bases unmatched to any gene: 5. CDR3 in amino acids: CASSQGPGGRTDTQYF. The CDR3 nucleotides are TGCGCCAGCAGCCAAGGACCGGGGGGACGCACAGATACGCAGTATTTT.

This clonotype was counted between two and nine times. The chain couples TRBV7-2 to TRBJ1-5; D gene ambiguous. This CDR3 has 13 amino acids. V was cut by 5 bases and J by 0 bases, with 5 bases left in between. Germline CDR1 is SGHTA and CDR2 is FQGNSA. CDR3 sequence: CASSDDSNQPQHF. The CDR3 DNA reads as TGTGCCAGCAGCGACGATAGCAATCAGCCCCAGCATTTT.

This chain joins TRBV4-3 and TRBJ2-6; unclear D gene. This CDR3 has 16 amino acids. Per germline, CDR1 LGHNA and CDR2 YSLEER. V was shortened by 1 base and J by 0 bases, with 7 bases between the two germline ends. The CDR3 nucleotides are TGCGCCAGCAGCCAAGGGCCGAGCTCTGGGGCCAACGTCCTGACTTTC. It translates to CASSQGPSSGANVLTF.

This clonotype was counted only a few times. V is TRBV7-9 and J is TRBJ1-6; 7 positions match TRBD1. Germline loops: CDR1 SEHNR, CDR2 FQNEAQ (reference sequence). With 5 bases clipped from V and 8 bases from J, the junction kept 6 bases outside the gene matches. This CDR3 comprises 14 residues. The DNA for the CDR3 is TGTGCCAGCAGCCCGGACAGGTTATATTCACCCCTCCACTTT. This encodes CASSPDRLYSPLHF.

This clonotype appeared many times. The chain uses TRBV7-3 and TRBJ1-2; D uncertain. The CDR3 loop spans 13 amino acids. Trimming removed 1 base from V and 7 bases from J, with 10 bases in between. The germline V gene has CDR1 SGHTA and CDR2 FQGTGA. Written as DNA, the CDR3 is TGTGCCAGCAGCTTAATGGGTTTTACTGGCTACACCTTC. This gives the protein CASSLMGFTGYTF.

This clonotype has at least ten counts. The chain links TRBV7-9 to TRBJ2-7, with D hard to call. The CDR3 is 14 residues long. CDR1 is SEHNR, CDR2 FQNEAQ, per germline (reference sequence). Trimming pared 0 bases from V and 3 bases from J, leaving 9 bases between. CDR3 region: CASSLALSYYEQYF. The CDR3 region has the DNA TGTGCCAGCAGCTTAGCTCTCTCCTACTACGAGCAGTACTTC.

The CDR3 nucleotides are TGTGCCAGCAGTTCCCTCCTCCGCAGGACAGGCCGAGACGAGCAGTACTTC. Translating it yields CASSSLLRRTGRDEQYF. The chain employs TRBV12-3 or TRBV12-4 and TRBJ2-7, with 7 bases fitting TRBD1. The V and J ends lost 4 bases and 5 bases, in that order; junction bases with no gene match: 17. The CDR3 totals 17 residues.

This clonotype turned up a few times. The chain couples TRBV25-1 to TRBJ2-1; D is unresolved. The CDR3 runs to 13 residues. CDR1 and CDR2 (germline): MGHDK, SYGVNS. Deletions cut 3 bases from V and 5 bases from J, with 8 bases between. Here the CDR3 DNA reads TGTGCCAGCAGTGAGGGCTTAAACAATGAGCAGTTCTTC. Its protein product is CASSEGLNNEQFF.

This clonotype was seen a few times. The rearrangement uses TRBV10-3 and TRBJ2-3, with a weak D call TRBD2 (7 bases). The germline V and J ends were trimmed by 0 bases and 1 base, with 14 bases remaining between them. The germline V gene encodes CDR1 ENHRY and CDR2 SYGVKD. This CDR3 has 17 residues. The CDR3 DNA follows: TGTGCCATCAGTGAGTCTGCGGTCGGGGGGCGCACAGATACGCAGTATTTT. It yields the protein CAISESAVGGRTDTQYF.

The chain uses TRBV11-2 and TRBJ2-3; no firm D call. Germline CDR1 is SGHAT and CDR2 is FQNNGV. The CDR3 runs to 14 residues. V was pared by 1 base and J by 6 bases, with 11 bases between. CDR3: CASSLAARWDTQYF. The CDR3 nucleotides read TGTGCCAGCAGCTTAGCGGCTAGATGGGATACGCAGTATTTT.

Only a few counts were recorded for this clonotype. The chain uses TRBV12-3 or TRBV12-4 and TRBJ2-5; D gene unclear. Trimming pared 4 bases from V and 4 bases from J, leaving 13 bases between. The CDR3 consists of 14 residues. The CDR3 DNA follows: TGTGCCAGCAGTTCCACCCAGGCCCGAGAGACCCAGTACTTC. Its protein is CASSSTQARETQYF.

The genes are TRBV7-2 and TRBJ2-5, with D uncertain. Germline CDR1 reads SGHTA; CDR2 reads FQGNSA. V was trimmed by 5 bases and J by 3 bases, leaving 16 bases between them. There are 15 residues in the CDR3. The CDR3 nucleotides are TGTGCCAGCAGCGTATATGTTGTAGGGAAAGAGACCCAGTACTTC. It encodes CASSVYVVGKETQYF.

The sample holds a few counts of this clonotype. The chain uses TRBV20-1 and TRBJ1-6; D perhaps matches TRBD1 (6 bases). Trimming took 3 bases from V and 18 from J, leaving 12 bases between them. Germline CDR1 and CDR2: DFQATT and SNEGSKA (reference sequence). This CDR3 comprises 10 residues. CDR3 sequence (DNA): TGCAGTGCTAGGGGGGGCCTTTACCACTTT. Amino acids: CSARGGLYHF.

The rearrangement joins TRBV5-1 to TRBJ2-7; 10 positions match TRBD1. Germline-derived CDR1 and CDR2 are SGHRS and YFSETQ. The CDR3 length is 14 residues. Trimming cost V 4 bases and J 7 bases; bases outside gene matches: 8. Here the CDR3 reads CASSLEGQGREQYV. In DNA form, the CDR3 reads TGCGCCAGCAGCCTCGAGGGACAGGGGAGAGAGCAGTACGTC.

This clonotype was observed many times. The V call is TRBV6-1, the J call TRBJ1-1; D unclear. Trimming removed 8 bases at V and 5 bases at J, with 15 bases between. Germline CDR1 reads MNHNS; CDR2 reads SASEGT. CDR3 size: 13 residues. The DNA for the CDR3 is TGTGCCAGCGGGGAGGGAGGGAGAACTGAAGCTTTCTTT. Its translation: CASGEGGRTEAFF.

The V gene is TRBV2, the J gene TRBJ1-1, with TRBD1 matching 7 bases. Trimming removed 3 bases from V and 3 bases from J; junction bases left unmatched: 4. CDR3 size: 14 residues. CDR1 and CDR2 (germline): SNHLY, FYNNEI. Written as DNA, the CDR3 is TGTGCCAGCAGTGATCTGAGGGGGCACACTGAAGCTTTCTTT. Amino acid sequence: CASSDLRGHTEAFF.

The chain carries TRBV27 and TRBJ1-1; TRBD1 agrees at 7 bases. Germline V lookup: CDR1 MNHEY, CDR2 SMNVEV (reference sequence). The CDR3 is 16 residues long. J was trimmed by 0 bases and V by 5 bases; bases with no gene match: 9. In nucleotides, the CDR3 is TGTGCCAGCAGTCCCGACAGGGCTCCCTTGAACACTGAAGCTTTCTTT. Its translation is CASSPDRAPLNTEAFF.

The chain employs TRBV5-6 and TRBJ1-1; no clear D gene. The length of the CDR3 is 12 residues. Germline lookup yields CDR1 SGHDT and CDR2 YYEEEE. The ends were cut back, 1 base at V and 3 bases at J, with 4 bases in the middle. CDR3 DNA: TGTGCCAGCAGCTTGATTGACACTGAAGCTTTCTTT. Amino acids: CASSLIDTEAFF.

This clonotype was seen many times. For the CDR3, the DNA is TGTGCCAGCAGTGAAGAGGGCGCGACCCAGTACTTC. This gives the protein CASSEEGATQYF. This chain joins TRBV25-1 and TRBJ2-5, with a weak D call TRBD2 (5 bases). With 2 bases removed from V and 7 bases from J, the gap between germline ends came to 8 bases. The CDR3 runs to 12 residues. Germline V gives CDR1 MGHDK, CDR2 SYGVNS.

The chain uses TRBV11-2 and TRBJ2-5; the match to TRBD2 covers 13 bases. CDR3 length equals 15 residues. With 1 base clipped from V and 4 bases from J, the junction kept 0 bases outside the gene matches. CDR1 and CDR2 (germline): SGHAT, FQNNGV. The CDR3 spells CASSLGTSGGETQYF. The CDR3 coding sequence is TGTGCCAGCAGCTTAGGGACTAGCGGGGGAGAGACCCAGTACTTC. The complete variable domain, with remaining parts taken from reference TRBV11-2 and TRBJ2-5, reads EAGVAQSPRYKIIEKRQSVAFWCNPISGHATLYWYQQILGQGPKLLIQFQNNGVVDDSQLPKDRFSAERLKGVDSTLKIQPAKLEDSAVYLCASSLGTSGGETQYFGPGTRLLVL.

The table lists this clonotype with many counts. The V gene is TRBV20-1, the J gene TRBJ1-6; D unclear. V was shortened by 3 bases and J by 10 bases, with 7 bases between the two germline ends. Germline CDR1 DFQATT, CDR2 SNEGSKA (reference sequence). The CDR3 runs 11 residues. The CDR3 sequence: CSARVGSPLHF. The CDR3 nucleotides read TGCAGTGCTAGGGTCGGGTCACCCCTCCACTTT.

This clonotype was observed a few times. The chain joins TRBV28 to TRBJ2-3; D is unresolved. The CDR3 contains 14 residues. Between the trimmed V and J ends, which lost 6 bases and 6 bases, there was a span of 16 bases. Germline V lookup: CDR1 MDHEN, CDR2 SYDVKM. DNA for the CDR3: TGTGCCAGCAGCGGCGAACCTCAGAGGGATACGCAGTATTTT. It yields the protein CASSGEPQRDTQYF.

V and J are TRBV12-3 or TRBV12-4 and TRBJ2-2, with TRBD1 matching 7 bases. The trim removed 7 bases at V and 4 bases at J, leaving 9 bases unmatched. This CDR3 spans 15 amino acids. CDR3 sequence (DNA): TGTGCCAGCACCCGCGGACAGGTATCCACCGGGGAGCTGTTTTTT. Protein sequence: CASTRGQVSTGELFF.

The CDR3 nucleotides read TGCAGTGCCTCAATCCCTTCTAACTATGGCTACACCTTC. This sequence encodes CSASIPSNYGYTF. The chain carries TRBV20-1 and TRBJ1-2; D call uncertain. Trimming took 6 bases from V and 0 from J, leaving 11 bases between them. The CDR3 extends over 13 amino acids. The germline V gene has CDR1 DFQATT and CDR2 SNEGSKA (reference sequence).

V and J are TRBV6-2 or TRBV6-3 and TRBJ2-7; unclear D gene. The CDR3 extends over 11 amino acids. Germline V gene data show CDR1 as MNHEY and CDR2 as SVGEGT. Trimming cost V 4 bases and J 4 bases, with 5 bases left between them. The CDR3 nucleotides are TGTGCCAGCAGTTGGGGATACGAGCAGTACGTC. It is translated as CASSWGYEQYV.

This clonotype came up many times. The rearrangement links TRBV7-9 to TRBJ2-1; a possible D gene is TRBD2 (7 bases). CDR1 is SEHNR and CDR2 is FQNEAQ in the germline V gene (reference sequence). This CDR3 region has 16 residues. Trimming shortened V by 3 bases and J by 7 bases, and 19 bases separated the two germline ends. This CDR3 reads CASSFPRGAHYNEQFF. As DNA, the CDR3 is TGTGCCAGCAGCTTTCCCCGGGGGGCCCACTATAATGAGCAGTTCTTC.

The gene calls are TRBV7-3 and TRBJ2-3, with a weak D call TRBD1 (6 bases). The V end lost 5 bases, the J end lost 2 bases, and 14 bases lay between the germline ends. The CDR3 is 15 amino acids. Germline-derived CDR1 and CDR2 are SGHTA and FQGTGA. CDR3 sequence: CASSLRTAATDTQYF. The CDR3 DNA is TGTGCCAGCAGCCTTCGGACAGCGGCCACAGATACGCAGTATTTT. The variable domain in full, completed from reference TRBV7-3 and TRBJ2-3, reads GAGVSQTPSNKVTEKGKYVELRCDPISGHTALYWYRQSLGQGPEFLIYFQGTGAADDSGLPNDRFFAVRPEGSVSTLKIQRTERGDSAVYLCASSLRTAATDTQYFGPGTRLTVL.